The 15 T cell receptor beta chains listed next were all sequenced from one sample in a study of T cells after posttransplantation cyclophosphamide. Using immunoSEQ multiplex PCR, the repertoire was profiled, and TCRdb retains in-frame clones only, with some absent. In total the sample includes tens of thousands of clones, none of them seen once. The sample was PBMCs. These receptors originate from a woman aged 60-70 years in good health, CMV-negative, and a related stem cell transplant donor.

The rearrangement uses TRBV27 and TRBJ2-1, with D perhaps matching TRBD2 (5 bases). The CDR3 covers 16 residues. Germline CDR1 and CDR2: MNHEY and SMNVEV (reference sequence). Trimming removed 2 bases from V and 7 bases from J, with 18 bases in between. The CDR3 reads CASSLGLFSGTNEQFF. Written as DNA, the CDR3 is TGTGCCAGCAGTTTAGGGCTGTTCTCGGGAACGAATGAGCAGTTCTTC.

This clone has at least ten counts. The chain recombines TRBV9 with TRBJ1-4, with 7 nucleotides matching TRBD1. The CDR3 extends over 14 amino acids. The trim removed 4 bases at V and 4 bases at J, leaving 4 bases unmatched. The germline V gene encodes CDR1 SGDLS and CDR2 YYNGEE. CDR3 bases: TGTGCCAGCAGCCTGAGACAGGGTAATGAAAAACTGTTTTTT. This encodes CASSLRQGNEKLFF.

This clone has at least ten counts. This rearrangement joins TRBV5-4 to TRBJ1-3; D is unclear. Germline CDR1 is SGHNT and CDR2 is YYREEE (reference sequence). This CDR3 is built from 15 residues. Deletions cut 3 bases from V and 0 bases from J, with 10 bases between. DNA of the CDR3: TGTGCCAGCAGCTCTGATCCCTACTCTGGAAACACCATATATTTT. Encoded protein: CASSSDPYSGNTIYF.

Ten or more counts support this clone. V and J are TRBV6-5 and TRBJ2-7; D is perhaps TRBD2 (6 bases). Trimming took off 5 bases at V and 4 bases at J, with 15 bases between the two ends. CDR1 MNHEY and CDR2 SVGAGI come from the germline V gene. CDR3 size: 14 residues. The CDR3 is CASSTTAGKYEQYV. For the CDR3, the DNA is TGTGCCAGCAGTACAACGGCGGGGAAGTACGAGCAGTACGTC.

Many counts were recorded for this clone. The chain couples TRBV4-3 to TRBJ1-2, with D unclear. Trimming removed 1 base at V and 1 base at J, with 7 bases between. This CDR3 has 14 residues. Germline V gene data show CDR1 as LGHNA and CDR2 as YSLEER. CDR3 amino acids: CASSQGARNYGYTF. As DNA, the CDR3 is TGCGCCAGCAGCCAAGGCGCCCGTAACTATGGCTACACCTTC.

This clone was recorded at least ten times. This chain joins TRBV7-6 and TRBJ1-1; unclear D gene. The germline V and J ends were trimmed by 1 base and 1 base, with 7 bases remaining between them. The CDR3 has 14 amino acids. In germline, CDR1 is SGHVS, CDR2 FNYEAQ. The chain's CDR3 is CASSLVGWNTEAFF. The CDR3 DNA reads as TGTGCCAGCAGCTTAGTCGGGTGGAACACTGAAGCTTTCTTT.

This clone occurred many times. This chain joins TRBV9 and TRBJ2-3; D might be TRBD1 (5 bases). CDR3 size: 15 residues. Germline-derived CDR1 and CDR2 are SGDLS and YYNGEE. V lost 2 bases and J lost 2, with 12 bases in between. The CDR3 is CASSVGWGSTDTQYF. The CDR3 nucleotides are TGTGCCAGCAGCGTCGGTTGGGGCTCCACAGATACGCAGTATTTT.

The chain combines TRBV5-6 with TRBJ2-3, with TRBD1 matching 9 bases. Trimming at V came to 7 bases and at J to 1 base, leaving 4 bases not matched to a gene. This CDR3 has 14 residues. CDR1 SGHDT and CDR2 YYEEEE come from the germline V gene. CDR3 sequence (DNA): TGTGCCAGCGTGAGGACAGGGGGCACAGATACGCAGTATTTT. Residues: CASVRTGGTDTQYF.

This clone was observed at least ten times. This chain links TRBV2 with TRBJ2-7, with 7 positions matching TRBD1. Germline V gene lookup returns CDR1 SNHLY and CDR2 FYNNEI. The CDR3 totals 13 residues. The J segment lost 2 bases and the V segment lost 5 bases, leaving 3 bases of the junction unmatched. The CDR3 DNA reads TGTGCCAGCAGTCCAGACAGGGCCTACGAGCAGTACTTC. Its translation: CASSPDRAYEQYF. The complete variable domain, with remaining parts taken from reference TRBV2 and TRBJ2-7, reads EPEVTQTPSHQVTQMGQEVILRCVPISNHLYFYWYRQILGQKVEFLVSFYNNEISEKSEIFDDQFSVERPDGSNFTLKIRSTKLEDSAMYFCASSPDRAYEQYFGPGTRLTVT.

Many counts were recorded for this clone. V and J are TRBV18 and TRBJ1-1, with 8 positions matching TRBD1. The trim removed 3 bases at V and 7 bases at J, leaving 4 bases unmatched. The CDR3 loop spans 13 amino acids. The V gene's germline CDR1 is KGHSH and CDR2 LQKENI. Here the CDR3 DNA reads TGTGCCAGCTCACCGCAGACAGGGGATGAAGCTTTCTTT. As protein: CASSPQTGDEAFF.

In this sample, this clone turned up many times. CDR3: CAISEDRGKLFF. CDR3 in DNA: TGTGCCATCAGTGAAGACAGGGGAAAACTGTTTTTT. The chain recombines TRBV10-3 with TRBJ1-4, with 8 bases lining up with TRBD1. The germline V gene encodes CDR1 ENHRY and CDR2 SYGVKD. The junction had 1 base not matched to a gene; V was cut back by 3 bases and J by 10 bases. There are 12 residues in the CDR3.

This clone was recorded at least ten times. The V gene is TRBV29-1, the J gene TRBJ2-1, with D possibly matching TRBD1 (6 bases). Trimming left V 6 bases short and J 4 bases short, with 22 bases between. There are 16 residues in the CDR3. Germline assignment: CDR1 SQVTM and CDR2 ANQGSEA. CDR3 DNA: TGCAGCGTGCCCGCGTTAGCAACCAGGGGTTACAATGAGCAGTTCTTC. Its translation is CSVPALATRGYNEQFF.

This clone was detected ten times or more. The chain recombines TRBV6-5 with TRBJ1-2; D not certain. CDR3 length: 16 amino acids. V lost 0 bases to trimming and J lost 8 bases, with 19 bases between them. Germline CDR1 reads MNHEY; CDR2 reads SVGAGI. This chain's CDR3 is CASSYSPRPTVAGYTF. CDR3 bases: TGTGCCAGCAGTTACTCTCCGAGACCGACTGTTGCGGGCTACACCTTC.

The table lists this clone with many counts. V gene TRBV7-3 combines with J gene TRBJ1-3, with 9 bases fitting TRBD1. The V gene's germline CDR1 is SGHTA and CDR2 FQGTGA. The V and J ends lost 2 bases and 7 bases, in that order; junction bases with no gene match: 12. The CDR3 loop spans 17 amino acids. The CDR3 spells CASSLQPGTGLGNTIYF. As DNA, the CDR3 is TGTGCCAGCAGCTTACAACCCGGGACAGGGCTAGGGAACACCATATATTTT.

This clone was detected only a few times. V and J are TRBV13 and TRBJ2-3; 10 nucleotides match TRBD2. The CDR3 is 16 amino acids. The V and J ends lost 4 bases and 0 bases, in that order; junction bases with no gene match: 4. Germline-derived CDR1 and CDR2 are PRHDT and FYEKMQ (reference sequence). CDR3 sequence reads: CASSSTSGTSTDTQYF. The CDR3, as DNA: TGTGCCAGCAGCTCAACTAGCGGGACTAGCACAGATACGCAGTATTTT.